This TCR beta chain was captured by sequencing in a study of TIL therapy for anti-PD-1-resistant metastatic lung cancer. Study-wide context: Most patients had lung adenocarcinoma; several tumors were EGFR-mutant, two ALK-rearranged; half smoked currently or formerly.

Stated time point: pre-treatment sample, taken before nivolumab and TIL therapy. The tumor samples were excised metastases, mostly pleural nodules or supraclavicular lymph nodes. Enrollment ran from late 2017 to early 2020. This clone turned up a few times. Per germline, CDR1 MNHNY and CDR2 SVGAGI (reference sequence). J lost 5 bases, V lost 3 bases, and 12 bases had no gene match. The CDR3 spans 16 residues. The immunoSEQ assay was v3. Sequencing was performed with immunoSEQ multiplex PCR; in TCRdb, only in-frame clones are kept and a portion is missing. The data contain approximately 95,000 clones, roughly two thirds of them seen just once; the ten biggest clones take up approximately 10%.

V and J are TRBV6-6 and TRBJ2-7, with 8 bases identical to TRBD1. This receptor was obtained from a person between 30 and 79 years old with non-small cell lung cancer. This specimen was tumor tissue, taken at baseline. The CDR3 DNA reads as TGTGCCAGCAGTTATGGGCAGGGGGCGCGGGGTCACGAGCAGTACTTC. This gives the protein CASSYGQGARGHEQYF.